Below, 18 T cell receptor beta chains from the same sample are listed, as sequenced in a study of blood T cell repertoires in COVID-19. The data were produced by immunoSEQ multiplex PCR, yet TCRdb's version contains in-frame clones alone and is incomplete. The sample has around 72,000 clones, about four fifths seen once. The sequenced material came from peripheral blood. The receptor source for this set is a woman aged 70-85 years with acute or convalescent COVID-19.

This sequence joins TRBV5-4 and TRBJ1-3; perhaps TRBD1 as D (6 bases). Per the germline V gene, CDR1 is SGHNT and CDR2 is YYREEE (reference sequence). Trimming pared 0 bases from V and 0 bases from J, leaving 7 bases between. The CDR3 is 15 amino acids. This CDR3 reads CASSLGRGSGNTIYF. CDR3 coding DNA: TGTGCCAGCAGCTTGGGCAGGGGCTCTGGAAACACCATATATTTT.

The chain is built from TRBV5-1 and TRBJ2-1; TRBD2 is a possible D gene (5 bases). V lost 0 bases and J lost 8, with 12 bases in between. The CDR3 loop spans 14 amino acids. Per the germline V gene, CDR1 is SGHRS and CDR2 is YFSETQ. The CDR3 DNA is TGCGCCAGCAGCTTGGGGGCGGGTGGCGATGAGCAGTTCTTC. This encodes CASSLGAGGDEQFF.

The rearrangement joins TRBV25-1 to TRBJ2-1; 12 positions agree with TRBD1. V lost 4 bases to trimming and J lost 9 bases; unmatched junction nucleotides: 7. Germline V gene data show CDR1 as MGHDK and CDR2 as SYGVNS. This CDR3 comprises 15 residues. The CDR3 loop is CASSGDRGRGSEQFF. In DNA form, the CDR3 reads TGTGCCAGCAGTGGGGACAGGGGGCGCGGTAGTGAGCAGTTCTTC.

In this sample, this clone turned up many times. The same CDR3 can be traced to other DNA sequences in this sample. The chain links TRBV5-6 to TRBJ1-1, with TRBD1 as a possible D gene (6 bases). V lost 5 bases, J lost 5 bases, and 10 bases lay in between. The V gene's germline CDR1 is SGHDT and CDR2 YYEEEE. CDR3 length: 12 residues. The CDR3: CASSLRGTEAFF. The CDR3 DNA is TGTGCCAGCAGTCTGAGGGGGACTGAAGCTTTCTTT.

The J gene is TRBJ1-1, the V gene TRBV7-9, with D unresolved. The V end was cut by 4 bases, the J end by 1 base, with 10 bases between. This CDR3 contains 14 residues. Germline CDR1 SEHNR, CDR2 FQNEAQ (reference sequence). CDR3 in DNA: TGTGCCAGCAGCTCGGCCCGGGGGAACACTGAAGCTTTCTTT. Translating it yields CASSSARGNTEAFF.

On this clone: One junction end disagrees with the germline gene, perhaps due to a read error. In DNA, the CDR3 is TGTGCCAGCAGTTTCTCAGACAGGGATGGACAATCAGCCCCAGCATTT. Translation: CASSFSDRDGQSAPAF. V is TRBV28 and J is TRBJ1-5, with 7 bases identical to TRBD1. This CDR3 comprises 16 residues. Per the germline V gene, CDR1 is MDHEN and CDR2 is SYDVKM.

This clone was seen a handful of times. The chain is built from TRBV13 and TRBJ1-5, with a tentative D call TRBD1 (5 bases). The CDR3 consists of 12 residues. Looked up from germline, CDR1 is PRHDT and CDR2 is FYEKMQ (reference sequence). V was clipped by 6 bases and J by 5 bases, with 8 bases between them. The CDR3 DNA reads TGTGCCAGCAGTTTACAGGATCAGCCCCAGCATTTT. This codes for CASSLQDQPQHF. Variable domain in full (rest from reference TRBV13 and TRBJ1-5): AAGVIQSPRHLIKEKRETATLKCYPIPRHDTVYWYQQGPGQDPQFLISFYEKMQSDKGSIPDRFSAQQFSDYHSELNMSSLELGDSALYFCASSLQDQPQHFGDGTRLSIL.

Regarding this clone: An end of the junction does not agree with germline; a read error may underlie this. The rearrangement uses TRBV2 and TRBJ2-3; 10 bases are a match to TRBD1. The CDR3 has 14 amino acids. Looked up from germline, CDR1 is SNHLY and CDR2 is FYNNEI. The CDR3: CASSRDRGTDTQYF. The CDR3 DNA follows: TGTGCCAGCTCAAGGGACAGGGGCACCGATACGCAGTATTTT.

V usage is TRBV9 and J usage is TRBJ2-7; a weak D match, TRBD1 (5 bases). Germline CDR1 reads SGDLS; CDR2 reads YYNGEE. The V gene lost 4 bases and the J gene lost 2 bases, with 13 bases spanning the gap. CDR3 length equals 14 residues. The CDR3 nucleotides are TGTGCCAGCAGCTCACAGACAGTCCCCTACGAGCAGTACTTC. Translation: CASSSQTVPYEQYF.

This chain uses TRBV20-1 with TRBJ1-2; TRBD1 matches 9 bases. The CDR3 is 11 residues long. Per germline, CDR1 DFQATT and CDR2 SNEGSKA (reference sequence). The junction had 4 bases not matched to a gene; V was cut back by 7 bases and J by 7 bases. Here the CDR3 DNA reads TGCAGTGTCACGGACAGGGGTGGCTACACCTTC. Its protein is CSVTDRGGYTF.

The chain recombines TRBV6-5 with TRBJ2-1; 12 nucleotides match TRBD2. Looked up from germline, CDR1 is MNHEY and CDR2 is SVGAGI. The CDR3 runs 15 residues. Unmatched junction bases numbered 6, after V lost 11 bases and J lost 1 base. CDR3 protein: CAGCTSGRSYNEQFF. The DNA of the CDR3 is TGTGCCGGCTGTACTAGCGGGAGGTCCTACAATGAGCAGTTCTTC.

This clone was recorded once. The CDR3 DNA sequence: TGTGCCAGCAGTGAACAGGGATACACCGGGGAGCTGTTTTTT. It is translated as CASSEQGYTGELFF. The chain links TRBV25-1 to TRBJ2-2; weak D call: TRBD1 (5 bases). The V gene's germline CDR1 is MGHDK and CDR2 SYGVNS. This CDR3 contains 14 residues. The V and J ends lost 2 bases and 3 bases respectively, with 7 bases between them.

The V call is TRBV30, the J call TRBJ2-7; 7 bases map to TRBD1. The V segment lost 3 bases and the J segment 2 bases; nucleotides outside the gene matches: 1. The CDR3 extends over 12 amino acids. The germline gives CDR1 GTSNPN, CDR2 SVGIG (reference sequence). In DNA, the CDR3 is TGTGCCTGGAGAACAGGGGCCTACGAGCAGTACTTC. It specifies CAWRTGAYEQYF.

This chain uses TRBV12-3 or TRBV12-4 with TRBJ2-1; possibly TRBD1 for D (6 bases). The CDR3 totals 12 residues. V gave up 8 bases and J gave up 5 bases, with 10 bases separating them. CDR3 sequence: CASLRGNNEQFF. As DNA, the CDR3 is TGTGCCAGCTTAAGGGGGAACAATGAGCAGTTCTTC.

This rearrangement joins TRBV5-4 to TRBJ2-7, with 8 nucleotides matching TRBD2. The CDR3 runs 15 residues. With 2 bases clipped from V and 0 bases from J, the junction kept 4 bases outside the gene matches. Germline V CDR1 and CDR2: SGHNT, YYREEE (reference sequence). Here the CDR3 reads CASSFLTSGSYEQYF. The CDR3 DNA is TGTGCCAGCAGCTTCCTAACTAGCGGCTCCTACGAGCAGTACTTC.

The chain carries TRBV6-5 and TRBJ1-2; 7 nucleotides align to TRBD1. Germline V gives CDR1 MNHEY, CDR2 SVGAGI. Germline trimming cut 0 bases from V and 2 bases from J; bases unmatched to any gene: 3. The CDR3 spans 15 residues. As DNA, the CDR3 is TGTGCCAGCAGTTACTCGACAGGGCTCAACTATGGCTACACCTTC. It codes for CASSYSTGLNYGYTF.

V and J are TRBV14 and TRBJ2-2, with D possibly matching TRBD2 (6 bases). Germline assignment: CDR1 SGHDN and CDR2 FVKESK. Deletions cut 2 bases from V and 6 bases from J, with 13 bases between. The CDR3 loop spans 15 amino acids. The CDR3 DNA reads TGTGCCAGCAGCCAATACCTAGCGCAAGCCGGGGAGCTGTTTTTT. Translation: CASSQYLAQAGELFF. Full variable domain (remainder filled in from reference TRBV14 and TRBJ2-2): EAGVTQFPSHSVIEKGQTVTLRCDPISGHDNLYWYRRVMGKEIKFLLHFVKESKQDESGMPNNRFLAERTGGTYSTLKVQPAELEDSGVYFCASSQYLAQAGELFFGEGSRLTVL.

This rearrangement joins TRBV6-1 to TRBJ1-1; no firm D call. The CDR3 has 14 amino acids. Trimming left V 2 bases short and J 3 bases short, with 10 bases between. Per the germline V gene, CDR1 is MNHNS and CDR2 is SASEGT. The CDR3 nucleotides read TGTGCCAGCAGTGAACCGGGTAGGCACACTGAAGCTTTCTTT. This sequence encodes CASSEPGRHTEAFF.